This T cell receptor (beta chain) was obtained from a study of siplizumab effects on memory and regulatory T cells. Study-level findings and limits: Naive T cells were seemingly more diverse than memory cells, and major contributions to the alloresponse seemed to be made by them. Memory cells that were CD4+ and unstimulated gave rise to alloreactive sequences, which siplizumab significantly reduced. Unstimulated subsets accounted for the mapping of only a minor share of the clones that were alloreactive.

Data came from immunoSEQ multiplex PCR; TCRdb stores just in-frame clones and leaves some out. The sample shows some 100,000 clones, nearly 95% of them seen only once. Notes on this clone: Its antigen is as yet unknown.

Trimming cost V 4 bases and J 8 bases, with 16 bases left between them. Germline lookup yields CDR1 SGDLS and CDR2 YYNGEE. This CDR3 is built from 14 residues. The specimen was non-Treg CD4+ T cells sorted from blood. J is TRBJ2-1 and V is TRBV9, with D unresolved. The source is a human donor in good health. The CDR3 DNA reads TGTGCCAGCAGCCCCAAGGCCCGAACCGATGAGCAGTTCTTC. Amino acid sequence: CASSPKARTDEQFF.